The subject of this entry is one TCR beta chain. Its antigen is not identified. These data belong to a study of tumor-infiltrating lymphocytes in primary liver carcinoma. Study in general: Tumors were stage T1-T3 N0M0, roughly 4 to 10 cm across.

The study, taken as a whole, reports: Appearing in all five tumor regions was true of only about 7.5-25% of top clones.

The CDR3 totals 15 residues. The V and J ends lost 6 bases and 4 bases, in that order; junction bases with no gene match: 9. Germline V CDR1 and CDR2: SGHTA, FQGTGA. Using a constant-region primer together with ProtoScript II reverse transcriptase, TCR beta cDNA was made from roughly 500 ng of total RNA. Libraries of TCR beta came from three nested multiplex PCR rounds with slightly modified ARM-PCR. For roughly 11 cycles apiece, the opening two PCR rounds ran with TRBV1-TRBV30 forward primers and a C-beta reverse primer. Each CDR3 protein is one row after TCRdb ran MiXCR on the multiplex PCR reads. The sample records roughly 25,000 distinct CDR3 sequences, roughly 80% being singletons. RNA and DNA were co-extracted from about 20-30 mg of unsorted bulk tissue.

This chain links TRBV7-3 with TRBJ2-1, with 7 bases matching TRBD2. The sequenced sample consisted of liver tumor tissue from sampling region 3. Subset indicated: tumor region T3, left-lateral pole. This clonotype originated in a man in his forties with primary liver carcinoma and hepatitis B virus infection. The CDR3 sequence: CASSERRGGYNEQFF. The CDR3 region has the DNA TGTGCCAGCAGTGAGAGGAGGGGAGGGTACAATGAGCAGTTCTTC.